This T cell receptor beta chain was obtained from a study of cytomegalovirus exposure and HLA in healthy donors. This clone was found a few times. PCR primers comprised 60 Vbeta and 13 Jbeta primers. The table came from immunoSEQ multiplex PCR; TCRdb's copy has only in-frame clones and leaves some out. The table includes roughly 160,000 clones, 80% to 90% detected once. The CDR3 runs to 13 residues. The chain joins TRBV21-1 to TRBJ1-1. TRBV21-1 is a pseudogene segment. This TCR derives from a man aged 25 to 40 in good health and CMV-seropositive. Sequencing used PBMCs. The DNA of the CDR3 is TGTGCCAGCAGCTTTAGTCTTCGCACTGAAGCTTTCTTT. Its translation: CASSFSLRTEAFF.